A single T cell receptor beta chain is shown here with its context. The data derive from a study of blood T cell repertoires in COVID-19. Sequencing was performed with immunoSEQ multiplex PCR; in TCRdb, only in-frame clones are kept and a portion is missing. In the table there are a few hundred thousand clones, approximately 81% of which are singletons. CDR1 is SGHAT, CDR2 FQNNGV, per germline. The length of the CDR3 is 15 residues. After removal of 1 base from V and 2 bases from J, the junction contained 3 bases not matched to a gene. The rearrangement joins TRBV11-2 to TRBJ2-7; TRBD2 aligns across 9 bases. This TCR was recovered from a man between 50 and 59 years old who had recovered from COVID-19. Sequencing input: peripheral blood. The CDR3 loop reads CASSLVAGEPYEQYF. The DNA for the CDR3 is TGTGCCAGCAGCTTAGTAGCGGGAGAACCCTACGAGCAGTACTTC. Looking up the rest from reference TRBV11-2 and TRBJ2-7 gives the full variable domain: EAGVAQSPRYKIIEKRQSVAFWCNPISGHATLYWYQQILGQGPKLLIQFQNNGVVDDSQLPKDRFSAERLKGVDSTLKIQPAKLEDSAVYLCASSLVAGEPYEQYFGPGTRLTVT.